This T cell receptor (beta chain) was obtained from a study of blood T cell repertoires in COVID-19. Profiled with immunoSEQ multiplex PCR; TCRdb holds only in-frame clones, not every one. This table holds tens of thousands of clones, 80% to 85% found once. V was pared by 5 bases and J by 7 bases, with 21 bases of the junction left unmatched. This CDR3 comprises 18 residues. CDR1 and CDR2 from the germline V gene are SEHNR and FQNEAQ (reference sequence). This TCR derives from a human donor in a cohort sampled during active COVID-19. V gene TRBV7-9 combines with J gene TRBJ1-1, with TRBD1 matching 8 bases. The sample consisted of peripheral blood. CDR3 sequence (DNA): TGTGCCAGCAGCACCCCACCCCAGGGGGCGTCTTACATGAATGAAGCTTTCTTT. This encodes CASSTPPQGASYMNEAFF.